The sequence of this TCR beta chain was determined in a study of T cell responses to AZD1222 COVID-19 vaccine. Clones were read by immunoSEQ multiplex PCR, and TCRdb kept only the in-frame ones, dropping some. The table records under 100,000 clones, 90% to 95% of them present only once. Whole-study findings and limits: Just five or six AZD1222 recipients tested seropositive at baseline. Clonal diversity was possibly underestimated, and the donors were mostly white British, with more females. Spike-specific TCR breadth rose after two AZD1222 doses, and depth rose as well.

The CDR3 extends over 16 amino acids. As for this clone: Antigen specificity is unknown.

The origin of this receptor is an adult in good health. This chain connects TRBV21-1 to TRBJ2-7. TRBV21-1 is a documented pseudogene. This material consisted of peripheral blood, taken on day 0 of AZD1222 vaccination. In DNA form, the CDR3 reads TGTGCCAGCAGCAAAGTAAGGGGACCCTTAACCTACGAGCAGTACTTC. It encodes CASSKVRGPLTYEQYF.